The next 30 T cell receptor beta chains were all read from a single sample in a study of T cell repertoires in cytomegalovirus infection. TCRdb called the reads again in MiXCR, with one record for every CDR3 protein. The sample lists 550,000 to 700,000 distinct CDR3 sequences; about 39% were seen once. For these TCRs, the target antigens are not known. Sequencing used cultured PBMCs, obtained from culture after CMV antigen stimulation. The receptors stem from a human donor in good health (CMV status not recorded). Some clones in this sample may be carry-over from other donors' samples.

The chain uses TRBV6-2 or TRBV6-3 and TRBJ2-7; a possible D gene is TRBD2 (5 bases). Trimming stripped 3 bases from V and 3 bases from J, with 9 bases between. Germline V gene data show CDR1 as MNHEY and CDR2 as SVGEGT. The CDR3 is 13 amino acids. CDR3 sequence reads: CASSYGAVYEQYF. For the CDR3, the DNA is TGTGCCAGCAGTTATGGAGCGGTCTACGAGCAGTACTTC.

The V call is TRBV6-1, the J call TRBJ2-1, with D maybe TRBD2 (6 bases). V lost 0 bases, J lost 10 bases, and 19 bases lay in between. The CDR3 runs to 16 residues. Per the germline V gene, CDR1 is MNHNS and CDR2 is SASEGT. The CDR3 DNA reads TGTGCCAGCAGTGAAGCGTTCCGGACTATCGGCGGGGAGCAGTTCTTC. Residues: CASSEAFRTIGGEQFF.

Concerning this clonotype itself: Germline and junction disagree at one end, which may indicate a read error. The chain links TRBV7-6 to TRBJ1-2, with 11 bases identical to TRBD1. The CDR3 spans 15 residues. Germline V gene sequence: CDR1 SGHVS, CDR2 FNYEAQ. CDR3 residues: CASSLNRDRGDGCTF. The DNA of the CDR3 is TGTGCCAGCAGCTTAAACCGGGACAGGGGGGATGGCTGCACCTTC. Full variable domain (outside the CDR3, taken from reference TRBV7-6 and TRBJ1-2): GAGVSQSPRYKVTKRGQDVALRCDPISGHVSLYWYRQALGQGPEFLTYFNYEAQQDKSGLPNDRFSAERPEGSISTLTIQRTEQRDSAMYRCASSLNRDRGDGCTFGSGTRLTVV.

This clonotype was seen a handful of times. The chain joins TRBV7-2 to TRBJ2-3, with D tentatively TRBD1 or TRBD2 (6 bases each). Germline V gene lookup returns CDR1 SGHTA and CDR2 FQGNSA. V was cut by 7 bases and J by 10 bases, with 18 bases left in between. CDR3 length: 13 residues. The CDR3 loop is CASMGGPGVAQYF. In DNA form, the CDR3 reads TGTGCCAGCATGGGGGGCCCTGGGGTGGCGCAGTATTTT.

This clonotype was counted a few times. The chain has TRBV7-2 and TRBJ1-5; D not certain. The V gene's germline CDR1 is SGHTA and CDR2 FQGNSA. CDR3 length: 14 amino acids. Trimming pared 5 bases from V and 4 bases from J, leaving 12 bases between. CDR3 in amino acids: CASSQAWRNQPQHF. The DNA of the CDR3 is TGTGCCAGCAGCCAGGCCTGGAGAAATCAGCCCCAGCATTTT.

This clonotype was counted only a few times. V usage is TRBV2 and J usage is TRBJ1-4; D uncertain. The length of the CDR3 is 14 residues. Trimming shortened V by 8 bases and J by 5 bases, and 15 bases separated the two germline ends. Germline values: CDR1 SNHLY, CDR2 FYNNEI. Here the CDR3 DNA reads TGTGCCAGCGGCCTCTGGACGACGAATGAAAAACTGTTTTTT. Its translation is CASGLWTTNEKLFF.

The chain couples TRBV7-4 to TRBJ2-1; 15 positions agree with TRBD2. CDR3 length: 16 residues. V dropped 11 bases and J dropped 0; count of bases not matched to a gene: 5. From germline, CDR1 is SGHVT and CDR2 SQSDAQ. The CDR3 loop is CAGGTSGRSSYNEQFF. For the CDR3, the DNA is TGTGCCGGAGGGACTAGCGGGAGGAGCTCCTACAATGAGCAGTTCTTC. The full variable domain, rest sourced from reference TRBV7-4 and TRBJ2-1, is GAGVSQSPRYKVAKRGRDVALRCDSISGHVTLYWYRQTLGQGSEVLTYSQSDAQRDKSGRPSGRFSAERPERSVSTLKIQRTEQGDSAVYLCAGGTSGRSSYNEQFFGPGTRLTVL.

The chain recombines TRBV20-1 with TRBJ1-2; 9 bases map to TRBD1. The CDR3 loop spans 16 amino acids. CDR1 and CDR2 from the germline V gene are DFQATT and SNEGSKA (reference sequence). The CDR3 bases are TGCGGATGGGACAGGGTAAGGACCCAGGGAAACTATGGCTACACCTTC. Protein product: CGWDRVRTQGNYGYTF.

This clonotype was observed a handful of times. The chain is built from TRBV10-3 and TRBJ2-1; no firm D call. The germline V and J ends were trimmed by 6 bases and 8 bases, with 14 bases remaining between them. The CDR3 extends over 13 amino acids. CDR1 and CDR2 (germline): ENHRY, SYGVKD. CDR3 region: CAISPTSLYEQFF. CDR3 nucleotides: TGTGCCATCAGCCCTACCTCTCTTTATGAGCAGTTCTTC.

J is TRBJ1-6 and V is TRBV5-4, with 10 bases fitting TRBD1. The germline CDR1 and CDR2 sequences are SGHNT and YYREEE (reference sequence). V lost 4 bases to trimming and J lost 9 bases; unmatched junction nucleotides: 13. This CDR3 comprises 17 residues. The CDR3 spells CASSPGELGQGISPLHF. The DNA of the CDR3 is TGTGCCAGCAGCCCGGGCGAACTGGGACAGGGGATTTCACCCCTCCACTTT.

The sample holds many counts of this clonotype. The genes are TRBV7-6 and TRBJ2-1; D might be TRBD2 (7 bases). V lost 5 bases, J lost 4 bases, and 18 bases lay in between. CDR1 is SGHVS, CDR2 FNYEAQ, per germline. The CDR3 extends over 16 amino acids. The CDR3 DNA sequence: TGTGCCAGCAGCGAATGCCCCGGGGGGCCGTACAATGAGCAGTTCTTC. Translation: CASSECPGGPYNEQFF.

The sample holds a few counts of this clonotype. CDR3 DNA: TGTGCCAGTAGTATGGGGGGTTCCACCTATGGCTACACCTTC. Its protein product is CASSMGGSTYGYTF. The chain employs TRBV19 and TRBJ1-2, with a possible D match to TRBD1 (5 bases). CDR1 LNHDA and CDR2 SQIVND come from the germline V gene (reference sequence). V shed 3 bases and J shed 4 bases, with 12 bases lying between them. CDR3 size: 14 residues.

This clonotype was seen only a few times. The gene calls are TRBV20-1 and TRBJ2-1; no firm D call. The CDR3 spans 13 residues. Trimming took 0 bases from V and 6 from J, leaving 9 bases between them. Germline values: CDR1 DFQATT, CDR2 SNEGSKA (reference sequence). The CDR3 loop reads CSARDGTINEQFF. CDR3 nucleotides: TGCAGTGCTAGAGATGGAACAATCAATGAGCAGTTCTTC.

This clonotype was counted only a few times. The genes are TRBV6-5 and TRBJ2-7, with 10 bases matching TRBD2. The CDR3 sequence is 15 residues long. Trimming took 4 bases from V and 5 from J; bases not matched to a gene: 8. Germline V gene sequence: CDR1 MNHEY, CDR2 SVGAGI. Written as DNA, the CDR3 is TGTGCCAGCAGTTTGACAGCGGGGGGGCCGGACGAGCAGTACTTC. Its protein product is CASSLTAGGPDEQYF.

This clonotype was seen only a few times. This chain connects TRBV7-2 to TRBJ1-3; perhaps TRBD1 as D (6 bases). With 1 base removed from V and 7 bases from J, the gap between germline ends came to 8 bases. CDR3 size: 13 residues. In germline, CDR1 is SGHTA, CDR2 FQGNSA. The CDR3 sequence is CASSLEQGNTIYF. CDR3 nucleotides: TGTGCCAGCAGCTTAGAGCAGGGGAACACCATATATTTT.

The CDR3 reads CASSRKETSTDTQYF. The CDR3 DNA reads TGTGCCAGCAGTCGTAAGGAGACTAGCACAGATACGCAGTATTTT. The rearrangement links TRBV7-1 to TRBJ2-3; D remains unclear. TRBV7-1 counts as an open reading frame of uncertain function. The CDR3 extends over 15 amino acids. Deletions cut 6 bases from V and 0 bases from J, with 13 bases between.

The gene calls are TRBV13 and TRBJ2-1, with 10 nucleotides matching TRBD2. Germline CDR1 and CDR2: PRHDT and FYEKMQ (reference sequence). Losses at the gene ends were 1 base for V and 7 bases for J; bases not matched to a gene: 10. This CDR3 comprises 17 residues. CDR3 sequence: CASSLAGLAGDSNEQFF. The CDR3 DNA reads TGTGCCAGCAGCTTAGCCGGGCTAGCGGGAGATTCGAATGAGCAGTTCTTC.

Only a few counts were recorded for this clonotype. J is TRBJ2-4 and V is TRBV7-2, with D possibly being TRBD2 (5 bases). The germline V gene encodes CDR1 SGHTA and CDR2 FQGNSA. This CDR3 spans 15 amino acids. V shed 4 bases and J shed 0 bases, with 10 bases lying between them. The CDR3 here is CASSSGLAAKNIQYF. Written as DNA, the CDR3 is TGTGCCAGCAGCTCAGGACTTGCAGCCAAAAACATTCAGTACTTC.

V is TRBV6-1 and J is TRBJ1-5; unclear D gene. The V end lost 1 base, the J end lost 6 bases, and 10 bases lay between the germline ends. The CDR3 has 14 residues. Germline V gene data show CDR1 as MNHNS and CDR2 as SASEGT. The CDR3 reads CASSEGRVSQPQHF. The CDR3 region has the DNA TGTGCCAGCAGTGAAGGGAGGGTTTCTCAGCCCCAGCATTTT.

This chain links TRBV7-6 with TRBJ2-4, with 8 bases aligning to TRBD1. The CDR3 runs 18 residues. V shed 0 bases, J shed 4 bases, and the junction held 11 bases outside the gene matches. The germline V gene has CDR1 SGHVS and CDR2 FNYEAQ. This CDR3 reads CASSLARPGQGSKNIQYF. CDR3 nucleotides: TGTGCCAGCAGCTTAGCAAGACCCGGACAGGGTTCAAAAAACATTCAGTACTTC.

The chain joins TRBV7-3 to TRBJ2-5, with D possibly TRBD1 on 6 matching bases. The germline V gene encodes CDR1 SGHTA and CDR2 FQGTGA. Trimming shortened V by 5 bases and J by 1 base, and 11 bases separated the two germline ends. The CDR3 sequence is 14 residues long. The CDR3 loop reads CASSRGQSQETQYF. The CDR3 DNA reads TGTGCCAGCAGCCGCGGACAGAGCCAAGAGACCCAGTACTTC.

A single count supports this clonotype. The V and J genes are TRBV9 and TRBJ2-2; D call uncertain. This CDR3 has 11 residues. V was clipped by 3 bases and J by 11 bases, with 8 bases between them. In germline, CDR1 is SGDLS, CDR2 YYNGEE. This CDR3 is CASSDGHELFF. The CDR3 DNA reads as TGTGCCAGCAGCGATGGGCACGAGCTGTTTTTT.

This chain connects TRBV25-1 to TRBJ2-3; TRBD2 agrees at 13 bases. Germline lookup yields CDR1 MGHDK and CDR2 SYGVNS. Trimming took 2 bases from V and 4 from J; bases not matched to a gene: 0. The CDR3 spans 15 residues. CDR3 bases: TGTGCCAGCAGTGAAGGACTAGCGGGAGCAGATACGCAGTATTTT. It codes for CASSEGLAGADTQYF.

The rearrangement joins TRBV14 to TRBJ1-4, with TRBD1 matching over 7 bases. There are 15 residues in the CDR3. V lost 1 base to trimming and J lost 8 bases; unmatched junction nucleotides: 7. CDR1 and CDR2 from the germline V gene are SGHDN and FVKESK. The CDR3 DNA follows: TGTGCCAGCAGCCAAGTGGGGACAGCGGCGGAAAAACTGTTTTTT. Protein product: CASSQVGTAAEKLFF.

This clonotype was counted a few times. The V call is TRBV20-1, the J call TRBJ2-7; D tentatively fits TRBD1 or TRBD2 (5 bases each). The CDR3 is 14 amino acids. V lost 5 bases and J 3 bases, leaving 17 bases between the germline ends. Per the germline V gene, CDR1 is DFQATT and CDR2 is SNEGSKA (reference sequence). This chain's CDR3 is CSAQPSGTHYEQYF. In nucleotides, the CDR3 is TGCAGTGCTCAACCCTCCGGGACCCACTACGAGCAGTACTTC.

This sequence joins TRBV7-2 and TRBJ2-3, with 11 bases lining up with TRBD2. From germline, CDR1 is SGHTA and CDR2 FQGNSA. CDR3 length: 16 residues. The V and J ends lost 3 bases and 1 base, in that order; junction bases with no gene match: 3. The CDR3 coding sequence is TGTGCCAGCAGCTTTACACTAGCGGGGGGCACAGATACGCAGTATTTT. It codes for CASSFTLAGGTDTQYF. The full variable domain, with the rest looked up from reference TRBV7-2 and TRBJ2-3, is GAGVSQSPSNKVTEKGKDVELRCDPISGHTALYWYRQSLGQGLEFLIYFQGNSAPDKSGLPSDRFSAERTGGSVSTLTIQRTQQEDSAVYLCASSFTLAGGTDTQYFGPGTRLTVL.

In its sample, this clonotype was seen a few times. The rearrangement joins TRBV7-6 to TRBJ2-5; D is undetermined. The CDR3 totals 13 residues. CDR1 is SGHVS and CDR2 is FNYEAQ in the germline V gene. V lost 6 bases, J lost 1 base, and 9 bases lay in between. CDR3 protein: CASRPVFQETQYF. The CDR3 DNA is TGTGCCAGCAGGCCCGTGTTCCAAGAGACCCAGTACTTC.

Many counts were recorded for this clonotype. The V and J genes are TRBV7-8 and TRBJ2-1; D might be TRBD2 (6 bases). V lost 5 bases and J 4 bases, leaving 15 bases between the germline ends. CDR1 is SGHVS and CDR2 is FQNEAQ in the germline V gene. This CDR3 has 15 amino acids. In DNA, the CDR3 is TGTGCCAGCAGCCCCCGCCAGCGGGTGTACAATGAGCAGTTCTTC. This codes for CASSPRQRVYNEQFF.

This chain joins TRBV11-2 and TRBJ2-7; D is possibly TRBD1 (5 bases). The germline V gene has CDR1 SGHAT and CDR2 FQNNGV. This CDR3 is built from 14 residues. V lost 4 bases to trimming and J lost 3 bases, with 13 bases between them. In DNA form, the CDR3 reads TGTGCCAGCAGCTCTACTCAGGGATTCTACGAGCAGTACTTC. Encoded protein: CASSSTQGFYEQYF.

The V and J genes are TRBV12-3 or TRBV12-4 and TRBJ2-3, with 7 bases aligning to TRBD1. CDR3 length equals 14 residues. Trimming cost V 4 bases and J 3 bases; bases outside gene matches: 4. In DNA, the CDR3 is TGTGCCAGCAGTTACCACAGGGGTACAGATACGCAGTATTTT. Translation gives CASSYHRGTDTQYF.